A selection of T cell receptor beta chains follows, all from one sample in a study of shared clonotypes between healthy human individuals. Produced via immunoSEQ multiplex PCR; TCRdb's table is partial and in-frame only. The sample records roughly 720,000 clones, about 92% being singletons. Sequenced sample: memory CD8+ T cells from PBMCs. Source of these receptors: a man aged 18 to 29 in good health. Some clones in this sample may be carry-over from other donors' samples. Both conserved end residues are part of each CDR3. The D gene is left open where the match is weak. Rows give clone size only sometimes, using once, few, many, or a class for an expanded clone.

>TRBJ2-1|18|TRBD2|.|TRBV4-3
TGCGCCAGCAGCCACCTCTTTCTAGCGGGAGGGCCCTACAATGAGCAGTTCTTC
CASSHLFLAGGPYNEQFF
>TRBJ2-1|15|.|.|TRBV7-8
TGTGCCAGCAGCTTATGGTTAAGCTCCTACAATGAGCAGTTCTTC
CASSLWLSSYNEQFF
>TRBJ1-1|13|.|.|TRBV7-9
TGTGCCAGCAGCACGCGGACTAACACTGAAGCTTTCTTT
CASSTRTNTEAFF
>TRBJ2-3|15|.|.|TRBV27
TGTGCCAGCAGTCCTCCCAAAGGGGTCCCAGATACGCAGTATTTT
CASSPPKGVPDTQYF
>TRBJ2-3|18|TRBD2|.|TRBV7-8
TGTGCCAGCAGCTTAGTACGGACTAGCGGGCGGGGCACAGATACGCAGTATTTT
CASSLVRTSGRGTDTQYF
>TRBJ2-6|15|.|.|TRBV6-5
TGTGCCAGCAGTTACTCAGAGGGGGACCTCGGCGTCCTGACTTTC
CASSYSEGDLGVLTF
>TRBJ2-2|16|.|once|TRBV11-2
TGTGCCAGCAGCCCCCTACTGACAGGGAACACCGGGGAGCTGTTTTTT
CASSPLLTGNTGELFF
>TRBJ2-1|15|TRBD2|.|TRBV10-3
TGTGCCATCCACCCCAATAGCGGGAGTTACAATGAGCAGTTCTTC
CAIHPNSGSYNEQFF
>TRBJ2-7|17|TRBD1|.|TRBV28
TGTGCCAGCAGTTTAAGCCCAGACAGGGTCAAAGTCTACGAGCAGTACTTC
CASSLSPDRVKVYEQYF
>TRBJ2-7|14|TRBD1|.|TRBV27
TGTGCCAGCAGGAGACAGGGGATCGGCTACGAGCAGTACTTC
CASRRQGIGYEQYF
>TRBJ1-2|13|.|.|TRBV6-5
TGTGCCAGCAGTTACTCGTACTTTTCTGGCTACACCTTC
CASSYSYFSGYTF
>TRBJ1-2|14|TRBD1|.|TRBV27
TGTGCCAGCAGTTTTGACAGGGACCACTATGGCTACACCTTC
CASSFDRDHYGYTF
>TRBJ2-7|16|.|.|TRBV11-2
TGTGCCAGCAGCTTAGTAGTTGCTAGCGAAGCCTACGAGCAGTACTTC
CASSLVVASEAYEQYF
>TRBJ2-7|15|TRBD1|.|TRBV19
TGTGCCAGTAGCCCGGGACAGGGGGCTCCTTACGAGCAGTACTTC
CASSPGQGAPYEQYF
>TRBJ2-7|16|.|.|TRBV7-9
TGTGCCAGCAGCTCCGGGGCCAACCAAGGACTCTACGAGCAGTACTTC
CASSSGANQGLYEQYF
>TRBJ2-7|12|.|.|TRBV19
TGTGCCATCCCCGGACGGTCCTACGAGCAGTACTTC
CAIPGRSYEQYF
>TRBJ2-1|16|.|.|TRBV7-9
TGTGCCAGCAGCCCAACTAGCCTCCGGGGGCAGACGGAGCAGTTCTTC
CASSPTSLRGQTEQFF
>TRBJ2-3|13|TRBD2|.|TRBV19
TGTGCCACCCAGCGGGAGGCCGGGGATACGCAGTATTTT
CATQREAGDTQYF
>TRBJ2-7|13|.|.|TRBV7-9
TGTGCCAGCAGCGCTAGAGGGACCTACGAGCAGTACTTC
CASSARGTYEQYF
>TRBJ2-2|22|TRBD2|many|TRBV9
TGTGCCAGCAGCCCGCAGGGAATTTGGACTAGCGGGGGCTTTTCCGCAACCGGGGAGCTGTTTTTT
CASSPQGIWTSGGFSATGELFF
>TRBJ1-2|14|.|.|TRBV25-1
TGTGCCACCCCCCCGGGGAGGGAAGGCTATGGCTACACCTTC
CATPPGREGYGYTF
>TRBJ2-7|17|TRBD1|.|TRBV28
TGTGCCAGCAGTTTGCGTGGACAGGGGACCTCCTCCTACGAGCAGTACTTC
CASSLRGQGTSSYEQYF
>TRBJ2-2|15|TRBD1|.|TRBV9
TGTGCCAGCAGCGGGGACAGGGGGCGCCCCGGGGAGCTGTTTTTT
CASSGDRGRPGELFF
>TRBJ2-3|15|TRBD2|once|TRBV28
TGTGCCAGCAGTTACCAGCGGGAGATTTCAGATACGCAGTATTTT
CASSYQREISDTQYF
>TRBJ1-5|14|.|.|TRBV5-1
TGCGCCAGAGGCAAGGGACCGTTCTTGAAGCCCCAGCATTTT
CARGKGPFLKPQHF
>TRBJ2-1|14|.|.|TRBV6-4
TGTGCCAGCAGTGTCGGAAGCTCCTACAATGAGCAGTTCTTC
CASSVGSSYNEQFF
>TRBJ1-4|13|.|.|TRBV5-6
TGTGCCAGCAGCTTTACCCTCCGAGGAAAACTGTTTTTT
CASSFTLRGKLFF
>TRBJ1-1|15|.|once|TRBV28
TGTGCCAGCAGTTTTGATCTCCGCATGAACACTGAAGCTTTCTTT
CASSFDLRMNTEAFF
>TRBJ2-7|16|TRBD2|.|TRBV11-3
TGTGCCAGCTCCCCGGGGGGGGGAGCGGACCCCTACGAGCAGTACTTC
CASSPGGGADPYEQYF
>TRBJ2-7|15|.|.|TRBV7-9
TGTGCCAGCACCATTGTAGGGGGGGAGTCCCACGAGCAGTACTTC
CASTIVGGESHEQYF
>TRBJ2-1|14|TRBD2|once|TRBV2
TGTGCCAGTATACTAGCGGGAGTAGGCAATGAGCAGTTCTTC
CASILAGVGNEQFF
>TRBJ2-5|15|TRBD2|.|TRBV9
TGTGCCAGCAGCCGGGGACTAGCGGCCCAAGAGACCCAGTACTTC
CASSRGLAAQETQYF
>TRBJ2-2|19|TRBD1|.|TRBV19
TGTGCCAGTAGGGGTCTACGGAGGACAGGGAAGGTCGGCACCGGGGAGCTGTTTTTT
CASRGLRRTGKVGTGELFF
>TRBJ1-1|13|.|.|TRBV10-3
TGTGCCATCAGTGTACAGATGAACACTGAAGCTTTCTTT
CAISVQMNTEAFF
>TRBJ1-4|15|.|.|TRBV28
TGTGCCAGCAGTGCCCGACAGTTAACTAATGAAAAACTGTTTTTT
CASSARQLTNEKLFF
>TRBJ2-2|17|TRBD2|.|TRBV10-3
TGTGCCATCAGTGAAGAGCCCCCGGGAGGGCCCGCCGGGGAGCTGTTTTTT
CAISEEPPGGPAGELFF
>TRBJ1-5|15|.|.|TRBV6-5
TGTGCCAGCAGGGACCATCGACAGGTCAATCAGCCCCAGCATTTT
CASRDHRQVNQPQHF
>TRBJ2-3|15|TRBD1|.|TRBV27
TGTGCCAGCAGATGGGGGACAGGATTCACAGATACGCAGTATTTT
CASRWGTGFTDTQYF
>TRBJ2-1|18|TRBD2|.|TRBV4-2
TGTGCCAGCAGCCAAGACTTATGGGGACTAGCGGGAGTCAATGAGCAGTTCTTC
CASSQDLWGLAGVNEQFF
>TRBJ2-7|16|.|.|TRBV10-2
TGCGCCAGCAGTGAGCGTGGTGGGCCTGCCACCTACGAGCAGTACTTC
CASSERGGPATYEQYF
>TRBJ2-3|15|TRBD2|.|TRBV2
TGTGCCAGCAGTGGCCTAGCGGGAGTCACAGATACGCAGTATTTT
CASSGLAGVTDTQYF
>TRBJ2-5|12|.|.|TRBV6-6
TGTGCCAGCAGGAGGGGCTTCGAGACCCAGTACTTC
CASRRGFETQYF
>TRBJ2-3|16|.|.|TRBV6-5
TGTGCCAGCAGTTACTCGTATGGACTCGTTCCAGATACGCAGTATTTT
CASSYSYGLVPDTQYF
>TRBJ2-7|16|TRBD1|.|TRBV7-8
TGTGCCAGCAGCTTACCCGGGACAGGGGGTTCCTACGAGCAGTACTTC
CASSLPGTGGSYEQYF
>TRBJ2-7|14|.|.|TRBV11-2
TGTGCCAGCAGCGCCAGGACGTACACCTACGAGCAGTACTTC
CASSARTYTYEQYF
>TRBJ1-1|15|TRBD1|many|TRBV2
TGTGCCAGCAGTTTTCCCCCAGGGGGAATCAATGGAGCTTTCTTT
CASSFPPGGINGAFF
>TRBJ2-3|18|TRBD2|.|TRBV9
TGTGCCAGCAGCTCGGCCCGACTAGCGGGAGAAAACACAGATACGCAGTATTTT
CASSSARLAGENTDTQYF